This T cell receptor (beta chain) is from a study of blood T cell repertoires in COVID-19. Sequencing used immunoSEQ multiplex PCR; TCRdb keeps in-frame clones, though not all of them. Among over 110,000 clones listed, about 91% were seen once. V was trimmed by 0 bases and J by 7 bases, leaving 13 bases between them. CDR1 is SGHDT, CDR2 YYEEEE, per germline. This CDR3 has 14 amino acids. This receptor was obtained from a human donor in a cohort sampled during active COVID-19. The sample taken for sequencing was peripheral blood. The chain carries TRBV5-6 and TRBJ1-1; the D gene is possibly TRBD1 (6 bases). The CDR3 sequence: CASSLEQGMVEAFF. In nucleotides, the CDR3 is TGTGCCAGCAGCTTGGAACAGGGAATGGTTGAAGCTTTCTTT.